The T cell receptor beta chain described here comes from a study of T cells in Graves' hyperthyroidism and ophthalmopathy. Regions amplified from RNA transcripts were the TCR beta CDR3 regions. In the first-round RT-PCR of the TCR CDR3, the HTBI primer set was used. TCRdb reprocessed the multiplex PCR reads with MiXCR, giving one entry per CDR3 protein. In the table there are around 690,000 distinct CDR3 sequences, around 20% of which are singletons. The CDR3 covers 14 residues. After removal of 3 bases from V and 7 bases from J, the junction contained 8 bases not matched to a gene. The germline CDR1 and CDR2 sequences are SGHTA and FQGNSA. Study-level points and caveats: Most clonotypes expanded in thyroid above 0.001 were likewise present in blood. It was a median around 6 months before onset that the model predicted ophthalmopathy.

This clonotype occurred many times. Antigen: not known. This rearrangement joins TRBV7-2 to TRBJ1-1, with TRBD1 matching over 7 bases. This TCR derives from a man under 40 with Graves' ophthalmopathy. The sequenced sample was blood. The CDR3 is CASSLGTASSEAFF. The DNA for the CDR3 is TGTGCCAGCAGCTTGGGGACAGCCTCCAGTGAAGCTTTCTTT.